The TCR beta chain described here comes from a study of vaccination effects on CD4 cells after COVID-19. Study at large: A density of roughly 2 million PBMC per well was used; these cells were cultured with roughly 10 IU/ml IL-2 and about 10 ug/ml peptides.

The table came from immunoSEQ multiplex PCR; TCRdb's copy has only in-frame clones and leaves some out. The sample holds more than 35,000 clones, about 80% seen once. To note about this clone: Its antigen is unidentified.

Cultured cells yielded isolated CD4+ T cells after more than nine days. Neither prior SARS-CoV-2 infection nor positive nucleocapsid antibodies were present in the vaccine recipients. CDR1 and CDR2 from the germline V gene are MNHEY and SVGEGT. V was trimmed by 0 bases and J by 6 bases, leaving 9 bases between them. This CDR3 region has 14 residues. The study's findings and limits: Convalescent patients numbered few in the study; early post-infection timepoints were missing entirely. Marked clonal contraction was seen late after vaccination (in both infection- and vaccine-induced clones).

The receptor was derived from a human donor who received a COVID-19 vaccine. This sequence joins TRBV6-2 or TRBV6-3 and TRBJ2-1; D gene ambiguous. The input for sequencing was CD4+ T cells from PBMCs cultured without peptide, taken before COVID-19 vaccination. This CDR3 reads CASSYSSRSNEQFF. CDR3 sequence (DNA): TGTGCCAGCAGTTACTCGAGCAGGAGCAATGAGCAGTTCTTC.